This T cell receptor beta chain was profiled in a study of shared clonotypes between healthy human individuals. This table comes from immunoSEQ multiplex PCR, and its TCRdb copy is limited to in-frame clones, with some not included. The table lists 2 million to 2.5 million clones, about nine tenths of them singletons, with around 0.38% in the top ten. Trimming took off 1 base at V and 0 bases at J, with 4 bases between the two ends. This CDR3 is 14 amino acids long. CDR1 and CDR2 (germline): SGHTA, FQGNSA. This receptor was obtained from a man younger than 35 in good health. Some clones in this sample may be carry-over from other donors' samples. The sequencing input was naive CD4+ T cells from PBMCs. Subset specified: CD45RA+ positively selected. The V and J genes are TRBV7-2 and TRBJ1-5; D not resolved. For the CDR3, the DNA is TGTGCCAGCAGCTTAGTTTTTAGCAATCAGCCCCAGCATTTT. It is translated as CASSLVFSNQPQHF.